Reported below is one T cell receptor beta chain. Its antigen is not yet known. Within one base of it there is no much larger clone, and no base qualities were kept. The entry originates in a study of siplizumab effects on memory and regulatory T cells (dated by TCRdb to the late 2010s). At the level of the whole study: The study examined how the anti-CD2 antibody siplizumab affects alloreactive T-cell subsets in allogeneic mixed lymphocyte reactions built from human PBMCs.

The method behind the library was the immunoSEQ multiplex PCR assay. Each sample had around 100,000 TCR templates assayed by the deep sequencing platform. Genomic DNA extracted from sorted T cells was used for TCRbeta CDR3 sequencing. As for how the authors treated the data: The R programming language was used for the clonal analysis of the TCRbeta CDR3 data. Comparing unstimulated samples against CFSE-low samples taken after the reaction was how alloreactive CD4+ and CD8+ clones were defined. By matching sequences to the repertoires of sorted unstimulated Treg and non-Treg cells, each alloreactive CD4+ clone was assigned a regulatory or non-regulatory origin. TCRdb took this table from immuneACCESS and kept in-frame rearrangements with V and J called. Such tables lack part of the clones; where checked against another copy, unresolved V genes explain under half of the gap, and the rest is unexplained. V and J calls and clone size are those listed in that table; D and trimming were worked out from the DNA. The sample table shows more than 75,000 clones, and roughly 96% are seen once. The ten largest account for around 0.029% of the sample.

For CDR1 and CDR2, the germline V gene lists MNHNS and SASEGT. The junction shows trimming of 6 bases on V and 0 bases on J, plus 12 bases between the germline ends. Spanning cysteine to phenylalanine, the CDR3 consists of 15 amino acids. Just the 45-base CDR3 DNA is kept, in frame starting at base 1. In addition, sequencing in three donor pairs included unstimulated CD8+ effector memory subsets alongside CD4+ naive, CD8+ naive, CD8+ TEMRA and CD4+ memory subsets. TCRbeta CDR3 sequencing was performed on sorted unstimulated T cells and on proliferating T cells recovered from mixed lymphocyte reactions. Fresh whole blood from approximately ten HLA-typed healthy donors was used to isolate PBMCs. The investigation overall reported the following: Greater diversity appeared to be present in unstimulated naive T cells than in memory T cells, and a substantial contribution to the alloresponse seemed to be made by naive cells. The cumulative frequency of alloreactive sequences that could be traced back to unstimulated CD4+ memory T cells was significantly reduced by siplizumab. Of the alloreactive CD4+ clones that could be mapped, the Treg-derived share averaged about 67% with siplizumab compared with around 27% in control reactions. Because sequences at frequencies below about 10^-5 were poorly captured, only a minor fraction of alloreactive clones could be mapped back to unstimulated subsets. The suppressive function of proliferating Tregs from siplizumab cultures was not functionally confirmed. For roughly 75-95% of proliferating CD4+ or CD8+ clones, no naive or memory phenotype could be assigned.

The chain is encoded by TRBV6-1 joined to TRBJ2-1; the D gene remains uncertain. This clonotype originated in a human donor in good health. The sequenced sample consisted of naive CD4+ T cells sorted from blood. This specimen's cell subset or site label, interpreted: unstimulated naive T cells. Here is the DNA: TGTGCCAGCAGCGTAGGGCTTAGCTCCTACAATGAGCAGTTCTTC. Its coded protein is CASSVGLSSYNEQFF.